This TCR beta chain was recorded in a study of blood T cell repertoires in COVID-19 (dated by TCRdb to 2018 to 2021). Notes on the research overall: Samples from collaborators originated in the United States, Italy and Spain and spanned both the acute and convalescent phases of COVID-19. The material from the prospective study consisted of cDNA or gDNA derived from T cells, B-cell-depleted T cells, or PBMCs. The dataset comprised deeply sampled blood TCRbeta repertoires from subjects exposed to, actively infected with, or recovered from COVID-19. A freely available public database, intended as a resource for researchers studying the immune response to SARS-CoV-2, is where the repertoires were released. The samples were drawn from two sources: the first 160 participants of the ongoing ImmuneRACE study, and 1,000 to 1,500 subjects contributed by 6 global collaborators. A de-identified subject ID, COVID-19 status, age in years and sex were almost always included in the sample metadata. Where available, HLA class I and class II types were taken from metadata supplied by the sample provider and were not determined by assay-based typing. Results the study describes overall, beyond this receptor: Clinical and demographic metadata were provided uncurated, with the amount varying by source and participant.

The collaborating institutions used their own protocols to collect whole blood in K2EDTA tubes. For TCRbeta analysis, collaborators shipped samples in one of three forms: frozen whole blood, isolated PBMCs, or DNA extracted from either of those sample types. Points on this clone: This clone's antigen is unknown. Base quality data are lacking; no much larger clone is found one base away.

TCRbeta CDR3 regions were amplified from genomic DNA by means of the immunoSEQ Assay, a bias-controlled multiplex PCR. In the authors' own workflow: Nucleated cell counts per sample were estimated from amplification of reference gene primers within the assay. Sequence reads were collapsed and filtered to measure the absolute abundance of every unique TCRbeta CDR3 rearrangement. For each sample, productive Simpson clonality was calculated by taking the square root of Simpson's diversity index across productive rearrangements. TCRdb limited this immuneACCESS table to in-frame rearrangements with V and J called. A share of clones is missing; checked studies link under half to unresolved V genes, and the rest is unexplained. V, J and clone size are taken as reported in that table, and D and trimming were inferred from the DNA itself. The sample contains a few hundred thousand clones, roughly 84% of them found a single time. Clones ranked in the top ten supply around 9.5% of the sample.

From its cysteine to its phenylalanine, the CDR3 spans 15 amino acids. Only the CDR3 DNA is retained, 45 bases long and in frame from the first base. A distance of 11 bases separates the germline ends of V and J, which lose 1 base and 7 bases respectively. CDR1 and CDR2 (SGHVS, FQNEAQ) derive from the germline V gene. The specimen sequenced was peripheral blood. The sequence derives from a man aged 45 to 65 with active or convalescent COVID-19. Here the chain combines TRBV7-8 and TRBJ1-6; the D gene cannot be named for sure. The DNA sequence reads TGTGCCAGCAGCTTAGAGGCGGTAGGCAATTCACCCCTCCACTTT. It specifies CASSLEAVGNSPLHF. Outside the CDR3, residues come from the reference TRBV7-8 and TRBJ1-6 proteins, so the full variable domain is: GAGVSQSPRYKVAKRGQDVALRCDPISGHVSLFWYQQALGQGPEFLTYFQNEAQLDKSGLPSDRFFAERPEGSVSTLKIQRTQQEDSAVYLCASSLEAVGNSPLHFGNGTRLTVT.